This T cell receptor beta chain was sequenced for a study of T cell responses to AZD1222 COVID-19 vaccine. Of note for this clone: Antigen unknown.

CDR3 length: 13 amino acids. V lost 2 bases and J lost 7, with 11 bases in between. The germline V gene encodes CDR1 MNHNS and CDR2 SASEGT. Study results and limitations: Recipients of AZD1222 seropositive at baseline numbered only 5 to 7. Clonal diversity was possibly underestimated; the donors were predominantly white British and more often female. Repertoires were obtained solely post-peak T cell response. Researchers report vaccine-associated CD4 TCRs spanning spike, with dominance at 160-218 and 743-854.

Measured with immunoSEQ multiplex PCR; TCRdb has only the in-frame clones, and not every one. The sample lists about 94,000 clones; 70% to 90% were seen once. Sequences were derived from peripheral blood, sampled 28 days after the second AZD1222 dose. V gene TRBV6-1 combines with J gene TRBJ1-1; D is undetermined. The receptor was derived from an adult who received the AZD1222 COVID-19 vaccine. CDR3 sequence: CASSEMGDGEAFF. The CDR3 DNA sequence: TGTGCCAGCAGTGAAATGGGAGACGGTGAAGCTTTCTTT.